These 25 T cell receptor beta chains originate from one sample sequenced in a study of PD-L1 blockade in urothelial cancer. Measured with immunoSEQ multiplex PCR; TCRdb has only the in-frame clones, and not every one. The sample includes around 130,000 clones, roughly 84% of them seen just once. Stated time point: pretreatment peripheral blood. Sequences were derived from PBMCs, sampled around atezolizumab (anti-PD-L1) treatment. These receptors were taken from a man aged 45-65 years with urothelial cancer.

CDR3 bases: TGTGCCAGCAGCTACGCAGGGACTAGGGAATTCGAGACCCAGTACTTC. It yields the protein CASSYAGTREFETQYF. This rearrangement joins TRBV7-9 to TRBJ2-5, with 8 bases identical to TRBD2. The length of the CDR3 is 16 residues. Germline CDR1 is SEHNR and CDR2 is FQNEAQ (reference sequence). V was pared by 4 bases and J by 5 bases, with 12 bases of the junction left unmatched.

The chain recombines TRBV25-1 with TRBJ2-7, with TRBD1 identical over 7 bases. The V gene's germline CDR1 is MGHDK and CDR2 SYGVNS. CDR3 length equals 15 residues. V lost 4 bases to trimming and J lost 0 bases; unmatched junction nucleotides: 6. The CDR3 region is CASSALDRFSYEQYF. The CDR3 bases are TGTGCCAGCAGTGCCTTGGACAGGTTCTCCTACGAGCAGTACTTC.

This chain connects TRBV4-1 to TRBJ2-1; D is ambiguous. The CDR3 sequence is 13 residues long. The germline gives CDR1 MGHRA, CDR2 YSYEKL. The ends were cut back, 4 bases at V and 6 bases at J, with 10 bases in the middle. The CDR3 coding sequence is TGCGCCAGCAGCCTAAAGCGCGCCAATGAGCAGTTCTTC. It specifies CASSLKRANEQFF.

The rearrangement uses TRBV6-5 and TRBJ2-2; possibly TRBD2 for D (5 bases). Looked up from germline, CDR1 is MNHEY and CDR2 is SVGAGI. Trimming stripped 0 bases from V and 7 bases from J, with 9 bases between. The CDR3 totals 14 residues. The CDR3 loop reads CASSYSGADGELFF. CDR3 nucleotides: TGTGCCAGCAGTTACTCGGGAGCCGACGGGGAGCTGTTTTTT.

The chain links TRBV5-1 to TRBJ2-5; 9 bases agree with TRBD1. The trim removed 4 bases at V and 5 bases at J, leaving 3 bases unmatched. CDR3 size: 13 residues. CDR1 is SGHRS, CDR2 YFSETQ, per germline. CDR3 protein: CASSTGGGETQYF. DNA for the CDR3: TGCGCCAGCAGCACAGGGGGCGGGGAGACCCAGTACTTC.

The chain combines TRBV7-9 with TRBJ1-5; D unresolved. Trimming removed 5 bases at V and 4 bases at J, with 24 bases between. Germline V gene lookup returns CDR1 SEHNR and CDR2 FQNEAQ (reference sequence). The CDR3 is 18 amino acids. The CDR3 nucleotides are TGTGCCAGCAGCAAGGACGGGGAAAGGGTCCTCACTAATCAGCCCCAGCATTTT. Its protein is CASSKDGERVLTNQPQHF.

The chain employs TRBV27 and TRBJ2-1, with 8 bases that match TRBD2. After removal of 7 bases from V and 4 bases from J, the junction contained 12 bases not matched to a gene. CDR3 length: 16 residues. CDR1 is MNHEY and CDR2 is SMNVEV in the germline V gene (reference sequence). The DNA of the CDR3 is TGTGCCAGCAATCCCTACCGGGCGGGAGGTTACAATGAGCAGTTCTTC. Translated, it gives CASNPYRAGGYNEQFF.

In its sample, this clone was seen once. The V call is TRBV7-9, the J call TRBJ2-2; possible D gene TRBD2, 5 bases. The V end lost 4 bases, the J end lost 1 base, and 13 bases lay between the germline ends. CDR3 length: 16 residues. Germline CDR1 and CDR2: SEHNR and FQNEAQ (reference sequence). As DNA, the CDR3 is TGTGCCAGCAGCTACGTGGAGGCCGGGAACACCGGGGAGCTGTTTTTT. Protein: CASSYVEAGNTGELFF.

The chain combines TRBV30 with TRBJ2-2; 8 nucleotides agree with TRBD1. The germline gives CDR1 GTSNPN, CDR2 SVGIG (reference sequence). Trimming cost V 3 bases and J 8 bases; bases outside gene matches: 14. The CDR3 spans 16 residues. CDR3 nucleotide sequence: TGTGCCTGGAGCTCCCACCGAATTAACAGGGGGGGGGAGCTGTTTTTT. This gives the protein CAWSSHRINRGGELFF.

The rearrangement uses TRBV19 and TRBJ2-2, with 11 nucleotides matching TRBD2. This CDR3 contains 16 residues. Germline V gene lookup returns CDR1 LNHDA and CDR2 SQIVND (reference sequence). V was pared by 6 bases and J by 1 base, with 4 bases of the junction left unmatched. Written as DNA, the CDR3 is TGTGCCAGTAGATCGGGACTAGCGGAGAACACCGGGGAGCTGTTTTTT. Amino acid sequence: CASRSGLAENTGELFF.

This chain joins TRBV7-2 and TRBJ2-1; maybe TRBD2 (5 bases). This CDR3 is built from 15 residues. Deletions cut 5 bases from V and 6 bases from J, with 17 bases between. Germline-derived CDR1 and CDR2 are SGHTA and FQGNSA. The CDR3 DNA reads as TGTGCCAGCAGCCCTACCGTGATAGGAGGCAATGAGCAGTTCTTC. This sequence encodes CASSPTVIGGNEQFF.

The chain employs TRBV28 and TRBJ1-4; a possible D gene is TRBD1 (6 bases). This CDR3 has 15 residues. V lost 1 base to trimming and J lost 8 bases, with 14 bases between them. Germline CDR1 MDHEN, CDR2 SYDVKM. The CDR3 DNA follows: TGTGCCAGCAGTTTATTGAGGGGGGGGCCCGAAAAACTGTTTTTT. This codes for CASSLLRGGPEKLFF.

This chain uses TRBV5-1 with TRBJ2-7; 9 bases are shared with TRBD1. CDR1 is SGHRS, CDR2 YFSETQ, per germline. This CDR3 region has 15 residues. With V trimmed by 4 bases and J by 2 bases, 7 bases remained unmatched. The CDR3 loop reads CASSHRRTGAYEQYF. The CDR3, as DNA: TGCGCCAGCAGCCACCGGAGGACAGGGGCCTACGAGCAGTACTTC.

This rearrangement joins TRBV19 to TRBJ2-5, with 7 bases matching TRBD1. The V gene end was trimmed by 4 bases and the J gene end by 5 bases; junction bases not matched to a gene: 4. From germline, CDR1 is LNHDA and CDR2 SQIVND (reference sequence). CDR3 length equals 13 residues. CDR3: CASSTGQSETQYF. CDR3 nucleotides: TGTGCCAGTAGTACGGGACAGTCGGAGACCCAGTACTTC. The full variable domain, completed using reference TRBV19 and TRBJ2-5, is DGGITQSPKYLFRKEGQNVTLSCEQNLNHDAMYWYRQDPGQGLRLIYYSQIVNDFQKGDIAEGYSVSREKKESFPLTVTSAQKNPTAFYLCASSTGQSETQYFGPGTRLLVL.

The chain carries TRBV19 and TRBJ2-7; 10 bases are a match to TRBD1. The CDR3 contains 15 residues. V dropped 5 bases and J dropped 4; count of bases not matched to a gene: 8. Germline V gene lookup returns CDR1 LNHDA and CDR2 SQIVND (reference sequence). In nucleotides, the CDR3 is TGTGCCAGTAGTCGCTGGGGACAGGGGTCTTACGAGCAGTACTTC. Protein: CASSRWGQGSYEQYF.

CDR3 nucleotides: TGCGCCAGCAGCCCACAGGCCGGGACAGCTAATTCACCCCTCCACTTT. Protein: CASSPQAGTANSPLHF. This chain links TRBV4-1 with TRBJ1-6, with 7 bases that match TRBD1. Germline V gene data show CDR1 as MGHRA and CDR2 as YSYEKL. The ends lost 4 bases at V and 6 bases at J; junction bases unmatched: 9. There are 16 residues in the CDR3.

This sequence joins TRBV28 and TRBJ2-7; TRBD1 matches at 9 bases. The CDR3 contains 14 residues. Looked up from germline, CDR1 is MDHEN and CDR2 is SYDVKM. V gave up 3 bases and J gave up 2 bases; unmatched junction bases: 2. The DNA of the CDR3 is TGTGCCAGCAGTTTGGGACAGGGTACCTACGAGCAGTACTTC. Residues: CASSLGQGTYEQYF. Full variable domain (outside the CDR3, taken from reference TRBV28 and TRBJ2-7): DVKVTQSSRYLVKRTGEKVFLECVQDMDHENMFWYRQDPGLGLRLIYFSYDVKMKEKGDIPEGYSVSREKKERFSLILESASTNQTSMYLCASSLGQGTYEQYFGPGTRLTVT.

V is TRBV13 and J is TRBJ2-1; 11 nucleotides align to TRBD2. After removal of 5 bases from V and 5 bases from J, the junction contained 8 bases not matched to a gene. The germline V gene encodes CDR1 PRHDT and CDR2 FYEKMQ (reference sequence). CDR3 length: 16 amino acids. CDR3 nucleotides: TGTGCCAGCAGCCTGAACCTAGCGGGAGGTCACAATGAGCAGTTCTTC. Protein: CASSLNLAGGHNEQFF.

This chain links TRBV10-2 with TRBJ1-2, with TRBD1 matching over 7 bases. This CDR3 region has 12 residues. V dropped 7 bases and J dropped 3; count of bases not matched to a gene: 2. Germline V gene data show CDR1 as WSHSY and CDR2 as SAAADI. This chain's CDR3 is CASTGTDYGYTF. The CDR3 DNA follows: TGCGCCAGCACTGGGACAGACTATGGCTACACCTTC.

CDR3 nucleotide sequence: TGTGCCAGCTCACCAGCTAGCGGGAGGGCCTACAATGAGCAGTTCTTC. Translation gives CASSPASGRAYNEQFF. The J gene is TRBJ2-1, the V gene TRBV18; 12 positions match TRBD2. This CDR3 has 16 residues. The ends lost 2 bases at V and 2 bases at J; junction bases unmatched: 1. Germline CDR1 reads KGHSH; CDR2 reads LQKENI.

The chain couples TRBV5-3 to TRBJ2-5, with TRBD2 matching over 8 bases. TRBV5-3 belongs to the ORF category, with a function that is uncertain. The V and J ends lost 4 bases and 5 bases, in that order; junction bases with no gene match: 7. The CDR3 consists of 14 residues. The CDR3 DNA reads as TGTGCCAGAAGCAGAAGCGGGAGTCCGGAGACCCAGTACTTC. Protein product: CARSRSGSPETQYF.

The chain joins TRBV28 to TRBJ2-7, with D tentatively TRBD1 (6 bases). The V and J ends lost 7 bases and 2 bases respectively, with 9 bases between them. This CDR3 region has 12 residues. From germline, CDR1 is MDHEN and CDR2 SYDVKM. Here the CDR3 reads CASTTGTYEQYF. CDR3 bases: TGTGCCAGCACCACAGGGACCTACGAGCAGTACTTC.

The chain is built from TRBV27 and TRBJ2-7; TRBD2 might be the D (6 bases). The CDR3 has 14 amino acids. The V end lost 5 bases, the J end lost 0 bases, and 11 bases lay between the germline ends. CDR1 is MNHEY, CDR2 SMNVEV, per germline (reference sequence). CDR3 bases: TGTGCCAGCAGTACGGGACTCAACTCCTACGAGCAGTACTTC. As protein: CASSTGLNSYEQYF.

The chain carries TRBV28 and TRBJ1-5; 7 bases agree with TRBD1. The V gene end was trimmed by 8 bases and the J gene end by 3 bases; junction bases not matched to a gene: 7. Per germline, CDR1 MDHEN and CDR2 SYDVKM. This CDR3 region has 14 residues. CDR3 in amino acids: CASLRQGVNQPQHF. CDR3 in DNA: TGTGCCAGCCTTAGACAGGGCGTCAATCAGCCCCAGCATTTT.

This chain links TRBV19 with TRBJ1-1; D remains ambiguous. This CDR3 comprises 11 residues. V was trimmed by 4 bases and J by 4 bases, leaving 4 bases between them. Germline V gene sequence: CDR1 LNHDA, CDR2 SQIVND (reference sequence). CDR3 in DNA: TGTGCCAGTAGTAAGAGCACTGAAGCTTTCTTT. Amino acids: CASSKSTEAFF.